This T cell receptor beta chain was recovered during a study of cytomegalovirus exposure and HLA in healthy donors. The repertoire was sequenced with immunoSEQ multiplex PCR; TCRdb's copy has only in-frame clones and lacks some. Of a few hundred thousand clones in the sample, 88% were seen once. The CDR3 extends over 14 amino acids. The germline CDR1 and CDR2 sequences are SGHDT and YYEEEE. The V end lost 0 bases, the J end lost 2 bases, and 6 bases lay between the germline ends. Input material: PBMCs. The chain joins TRBV5-6 to TRBJ2-1, with D perhaps matching TRBD1 (5 bases). The sequence came from a man aged 25 to 45 in good health and CMV-seronegative. The CDR3 protein is CASSLGQPYNEQFF. CDR3 bases: TGTGCCAGCAGCTTGGGACAGCCCTACAATGAGCAGTTCTTC.